This passage covers 23 T cell receptor beta chains from one sample sequenced in a study of metastatic and nonmetastatic thyroid tumors. All patients were untreated before thyroid surgery. Via MiXCR, TCRdb re-called the PCR reads. The repertoire holds about 20,000 clones, with 22% as singletons. Sequenced: tumor tissue. Receptor source: a male donor with papillary thyroid cancer or a benign thyroid nodule (not recorded which). Some clones in this sample may be carry-over from other donors' samples.

There are a few counts of this clone. The germline gene is not matched at one end of the junction; a read error may be the cause. This chain joins TRBV6-1 and TRBJ1-5; 12 bases match TRBD1. This CDR3 is 14 amino acids long. Germline V gene data show CDR1 as MNHNS and CDR2 as SASEGT. DNA of the CDR3: TGTGCCAGCATGGGACAGGGGGCACGTCAGCCCCATCATTTT. Protein product: CASMGQGARQPHHF.

This clone was counted many times. This may stem from a read error, because a much larger clone lies one nucleotide away. The J gene is TRBJ1-4, the V gene TRBV15, with D hard to call. Germline V lookup: CDR1 LNHNV, CDR2 YYDKDF (reference sequence). The CDR3 is 16 residues long. V lost 0 bases, J lost 6 bases, and 14 bases lay in between. CDR3 amino acids: CATSRDQWDRDEKLFF. The CDR3, as DNA: TGTGCCACCAGCAGAGATCAGTGGGATAGGGATGAAAAACTGTTTTTT.

This clone was observed many times. The genes are TRBV6-1 and TRBJ1-3; the D is unclear. The CDR3 is 14 residues long. Germline CDR1 and CDR2: MNHNS and SASEGT. With 4 bases removed from V and 0 bases from J, the gap between germline ends came to 7 bases. The CDR3 is CASSASDSGNTIYF. The CDR3, as DNA: TGTGCCAGCAGTGCGTCAGACTCTGGAAACACCATATATTTT.

This clone was detected ten times or more. The chain's CDR3 is CASSPEQVMNTEAFF. DNA of the CDR3: TGCGCCAGCAGCCCGGAACAGGTGATGAACACTGAAGCTTTCTTT. This chain joins TRBV5-1 and TRBJ1-1, with D possibly being TRBD1 (5 bases). This CDR3 spans 15 amino acids. The ends were cut back, 4 bases at V and 0 bases at J, with 13 bases in the middle. Germline CDR1 and CDR2: SGHRS and YFSETQ.

This clone has ten or more counts. The V call is TRBV7-2, the J call TRBJ2-1; 12 nucleotides align to TRBD2. The germline CDR1 and CDR2 sequences are SGHTA and FQGNSA. The CDR3 covers 14 residues. The J segment lost 7 bases and the V segment lost 8 bases, leaving 6 bases of the junction unmatched. This CDR3 is CASFIGLAGNEQFF. In DNA, the CDR3 is TGTGCCAGCTTTATAGGACTAGCGGGAAATGAGCAGTTCTTC.

Ten or more counts support this clone. CDR3 protein: CSARPTSGIGQETQYF. Here the CDR3 DNA reads TGCAGTGCTAGACCTACTAGCGGGATCGGACAAGAGACCCAGTACTTC. The chain joins TRBV20-1 to TRBJ2-5; 10 bases line up with TRBD2. V gave up 2 bases and J gave up 2 bases; unmatched junction bases: 8. The CDR3 is 16 residues long. Germline CDR1 reads DFQATT; CDR2 reads SNEGSKA (reference sequence).

This rearrangement joins TRBV19 to TRBJ2-2; unclear D gene. V was pared by 3 bases and J by 5 bases, with 16 bases between. CDR1 and CDR2 (germline): LNHDA, SQIVND (reference sequence). This CDR3 is 16 amino acids long. CDR3 bases: TGTGCCAGTAGTATTTTTAGATGCGGTTGGACCGGGGAGCTGTTTTTT. Its protein product is CASSIFRCGWTGELFF.

This clone was seen ten or more times. This chain links TRBV6-1 with TRBJ1-1; no firm D call. CDR1 MNHNS and CDR2 SASEGT come from the germline V gene. This CDR3 has 16 residues. Between the trimmed V and J ends, which lost 6 bases and 1 base, there was a span of 18 bases. CDR3 DNA: TGTGCCAGCAGCCCAATCTGGGTGGGCGCGAACACTGAAGCTTTCTTT. This codes for CASSPIWVGANTEAFF.

This clone rates as medium-sized. In nucleotides, the CDR3 is TGTGCCAGTGGTAGGGCAGGATATGGCTACACCTTC. Translated: CASGRAGYGYTF. V and J are TRBV27 and TRBJ1-2; D is unresolved. The germline CDR1 and CDR2 sequences are MNHEY and SMNVEV (reference sequence). There are 12 residues in the CDR3. V lost 9 bases to trimming and J lost 5 bases, with 13 bases between them.

The table lists this clone with many counts. The chain carries TRBV20-1 and TRBJ2-1; the D is unclear. The CDR3 length is 12 residues. Looked up from germline, CDR1 is DFQATT and CDR2 is SNEGSKA (reference sequence). V was clipped by 1 base and J by 6 bases, with 7 bases between them. The CDR3 loop is CSARVKFNEQFF. The CDR3 DNA reads TGCAGTGCTAGAGTGAAATTCAATGAGCAGTTCTTC.

The chain combines TRBV30 with TRBJ1-1; possibly TRBD1 for D (6 bases). The length of the CDR3 is 13 residues. V lost 0 bases, J lost 7 bases, and 12 bases lay in between. The germline V gene has CDR1 GTSNPN and CDR2 SVGIG (reference sequence). CDR3: CAWSVGRGSEAFF. CDR3 nucleotide sequence: TGTGCCTGGAGTGTCGGCAGGGGAAGTGAAGCTTTCTTT.

This clone came up many times. The chain combines TRBV15 with TRBJ1-2, with D perhaps TRBD1 (5 bases). Trimming removed 3 bases from V and 5 bases from J, with 16 bases in between. CDR3 length: 15 amino acids. Germline CDR1 and CDR2: LNHNV and YYDKDF (reference sequence). The CDR3: CATSSPSGTLYGYTF. The CDR3 nucleotides are TGTGCCACCAGCAGTCCTTCCGGGACCCTTTATGGCTACACCTTC.

This clone showed up many times. This rearrangement joins TRBV30 to TRBJ2-5, with 10 bases matching TRBD2. Germline CDR1 and CDR2: GTSNPN and SVGIG (reference sequence). J gave up 2 bases and V 3 bases, and 6 bases lay outside the gene matches. The CDR3 extends over 15 amino acids. CDR3 sequence reads: CAWRIRTSGQETQYF. The CDR3 DNA reads as TGTGCCTGGAGAATTCGGACTAGCGGACAAGAGACCCAGTACTTC.

This clone was seen repeatedly, ten times or more. It may be a read error: a sequence one base away is much more abundant. Other DNA variants within this sample encode the same CDR3. CDR3 residues: CATSSGAQNQPQHF. CDR3 nucleotides: TGTGCCACCAGTTCCGGGGCACAGAATCAGCCCCAGCATTTT. The rearrangement uses TRBV24-1 and TRBJ1-5, with D perhaps TRBD1 (5 bases). This CDR3 is 14 amino acids long. Per the germline V gene, CDR1 is KGHDR and CDR2 is SFDVKD. Trimming shortened V by 6 bases and J by 4 bases, and 12 bases separated the two germline ends.

This clone was detected ten times or more. This chain uses TRBV3-1 with TRBJ2-7; D is possibly TRBD2 (7 bases). V lost 3 bases and J 6 bases, leaving 18 bases between the germline ends. The CDR3 has 15 residues. The germline V gene has CDR1 LGHDT and CDR2 YNNKEL (reference sequence). For the CDR3, the DNA is TGTGCCAGCAGCCAGACAGGACTAGAGCGTGGCGAGCAGTACTTC. Protein sequence: CASSQTGLERGEQYF.

This clone was counted at least ten times. The genes are TRBV18 and TRBJ2-1; the match to TRBD1 covers 11 bases. The CDR3 is 15 amino acids. Per the germline V gene, CDR1 is KGHSH and CDR2 is LQKENI. After removal of 2 bases from V and 8 bases from J, the junction contained 5 bases not matched to a gene. CDR3 nucleotide sequence: TGTGCCAGCTCACCATCGGGACAGGGGGTCCATGAGCAGTTCTTC. Protein: CASSPSGQGVHEQFF.

This clone has a count of ten or more. The chain joins TRBV6-2 or TRBV6-3 to TRBJ1-1, with D possibly TRBD1 on 5 matching bases. The germline V gene encodes CDR1 MNHEY and CDR2 SVGEGT. The CDR3 totals 12 residues. Deletions cut 4 bases from V and 10 bases from J, with 13 bases between. In DNA form, the CDR3 reads TGTGCCAGCAGTTTCCAGACAGAGGGAGCTTTCTTT. It yields the protein CASSFQTEGAFF.

This clone was detected many times. V and J are TRBV28 and TRBJ1-4; no firm D call. V was shortened by 6 bases and J by 8 bases, with 7 bases between the two germline ends. The CDR3 length is 11 residues. Germline V gene sequence: CDR1 MDHEN, CDR2 SYDVKM. CDR3 DNA sequence: TGTGCCAGCAGCTCCCGAGAAAAACTGTTTTTT. Translating gives CASSSREKLFF. The variable domain in full, with the rest retrieved from reference TRBV28 and TRBJ1-4, is DVKVTQSSRYLVKRTGEKVFLECVQDMDHENMFWYRQDPGLGLRLIYFSYDVKMKEKGDIPEGYSVSREKKERFSLILESASTNQTSMYLCASSSREKLFFGSGTQLSVL.

As to this clone: A much bigger clone sits one base away, suggesting this may be a read error. The chain couples TRBV10-3 to TRBJ1-6; 7 bases agree with TRBD1. Germline assignment: CDR1 ENHRY and CDR2 SYGVKD. V shed 6 bases and J 9 bases; nucleotides not matched to a gene: 5. The CDR3 is made up of 13 amino acids. The CDR3 sequence is CAIRDRNSSPLHF. CDR3 coding DNA: TGTGCCATCAGGGACAGGAATAGTTCACCCCTCCACTTT.

This clone occurred many times. The chain recombines TRBV27 with TRBJ2-1; TRBD2 matches 16 bases. The CDR3 extends over 19 amino acids. V dropped 4 bases and J dropped 8; count of bases not matched to a gene: 14. The germline V gene has CDR1 MNHEY and CDR2 SMNVEV (reference sequence). DNA of the CDR3: TGTGCCAGCAGTTCCGGACAGGGGACTAGCGGGAGGGCCTATGATGAGCAGTTCTTC. As protein: CASSSGQGTSGRAYDEQFF.

In its sample, this clone is medium-sized. The V call is TRBV5-1, the J call TRBJ2-7; TRBD1 matches 8 bases. CDR1 is SGHRS and CDR2 is YFSETQ in the germline V gene. This CDR3 is 14 amino acids long. Trimming took 3 bases from V and 2 from J; bases not matched to a gene: 4. The CDR3 protein is CASSSPGQAYEQYF. The CDR3 nucleotides are TGCGCCAGCAGCTCTCCGGGACAGGCCTACGAGCAGTACTTC.

Ten or more counts support this clone. The rearrangement joins TRBV10-2 to TRBJ1-4; TRBD1 aligns across 9 bases. CDR3 length equals 13 residues. V shed 6 bases and J 7 bases; nucleotides not matched to a gene: 3. The germline V gene has CDR1 WSHSY and CDR2 SAAADI. CDR3 protein: CASRQGAGEKLFF. The DNA of the CDR3 is TGCGCCAGCAGACAGGGGGCGGGTGAAAAACTGTTTTTT.

This sequence joins TRBV30 and TRBJ1-5; 11 bases line up with TRBD1. This CDR3 region has 15 residues. Germline V lookup: CDR1 GTSNPN, CDR2 SVGIG (reference sequence). With 3 bases clipped from V and 7 bases from J, the junction kept 8 bases outside the gene matches. The CDR3 region is CAWRWLGQGEQPQHF. CDR3 nucleotide sequence: TGTGCCTGGAGGTGGTTGGGACAGGGGGAACAGCCCCAGCATTTT.